A selection of T cell receptor beta chains follows, all from one sample in a study of T cell responses to AZD1222 COVID-19 vaccine. Sequencing was performed with immunoSEQ multiplex PCR; in TCRdb, only in-frame clones are kept and a portion is missing. The sample has approximately 75,000 clones, about nine tenths seen once. The input for sequencing was peripheral blood, taken 28 days after the second AZD1222 dose. The origin of the receptors is an adult who received the AZD1222 COVID-19 vaccine. Both conserved end residues are part of each CDR3. Fields, in order: V gene, clone size, CDR3 length, D gene, J gene, CDR3 protein, CDR3 DNA. The D gene is left open where the match is weak. The listing skips clone size in some rows; elsewhere it reads once, few, many or a size class.

>TRBV2|-|17|-|TRBJ2-5
CASSALTKRAEGETQYF
TGTGCCAGCAGTGCCCTTACGAAGCGGGCCGAAGGGGAGACCCAGTACTTC
>TRBV4-1|-|12|-|TRBJ2-3
CASSQGVDTQYF
TGCGCCAGCAGCCAGGGGGTAGATACGCAGTATTTT
>TRBV7-9|-|19|TRBD2|TRBJ2-2
CASSLAPYGGGALTGELFF
TGTGCCAGCAGCTTAGCCCCTTACGGCGGGGGGGCCCTCACCGGGGAGCTGTTTTTT
>TRBV6-5|-|14|TRBD1|TRBJ2-7
CASSYRDSSYEQYF
TGTGCCAGCAGTTACAGGGACAGCTCCTACGAGCAGTACTTC
>TRBV6-2/TRBV6-3|-|16|-|TRBJ2-7
CASSYSEFGGGYEQYF
TGTGCCAGCAGTTACTCGGAATTTGGGGGCGGCTACGAGCAGTACTTC
>TRBV9|-|16|TRBD1|TRBJ1-2
CASTLGGGQGNYGYTF
TGTGCCAGCACCCTCGGGGGGGGACAGGGGAACTATGGCTACACCTTC
>TRBV5-1|-|16|TRBD2|TRBJ2-2
CASSITSGGATGELFF
TGCGCCAGCAGCATAACTAGCGGGGGGGCCACCGGGGAGCTGTTTTTT
>TRBV3-1/TRBV3-2|-|15|-|TRBJ1-6
CASSQGEGYNSPLHF
TGTGCCAGCAGCCAAGGGGAGGGTTATAATTCACCCCTCCACTTT
>TRBV20-1|few|11|-|TRBJ2-7
CSASTSYEQYF
TGCAGTGCCTCGACAAGCTACGAGCAGTACTTC
>TRBV19|-|14|-|TRBJ1-1
CASSIGQRNTEAFF
TGTGCCAGTAGTATTGGGCAGAGGAACACTGAAGCTTTCTTT
>TRBV5-6|-|13|-|TRBJ2-1
CASTGPKYGEQFF
TGTGCCAGCACCGGGCCCAAATATGGAGAGCAGTTCTTC
>TRBV3-1/TRBV3-2|-|14|-|TRBJ2-3
CASSPPGFTDTQYF
TGTGCCAGCAGCCCCCCGGGGTTCACAGATACGCAGTATTTT
>TRBV7-9|once|16|TRBD2|TRBJ2-1
CASSLGGRGTNNEQFF
TGTGCCAGCAGCTTAGGAGGGCGGGGGACGAACAATGAGCAGTTCTTC
>TRBV28|-|15|TRBD1|TRBJ1-3
CASSPGDSSGNTIYF
TGTGCCAGCAGTCCTGGGGACAGCTCTGGAAACACCATATATTTT
>TRBV4-2|-|16|-|TRBJ2-3
CASSQVPGRSTDTQYF
TGTGCCAGCAGCCAAGTCCCGGGACGGAGCACAGATACGCAGTATTTT
>TRBV30|-|11|-|TRBJ1-1
CAWKRGAEAFF
TGTGCCTGGAAGAGGGGGGCTGAAGCTTTCTTT
>TRBV6-4|-|16|TRBD2|TRBJ2-3
CASSDIAGGATDTQYF
TGTGCCAGCAGTGACATTGCGGGGGGTGCCACAGATACGCAGTATTTT
>TRBV30|once|17|TRBD1|TRBJ2-6
CAWSRGRVRTGANVLTF
TGTGCCTGGAGTAGGGGGCGGGTTCGGACTGGGGCCAACGTCCTGACTTTC